The 21 T cell receptor beta chains listed next were all sequenced from one sample in a study of cytomegalovirus exposure and HLA in healthy donors. The PCR used 60 Vbeta and 13 Jbeta primers. TCRdb keeps only in-frame clones here, not all; method: immunoSEQ multiplex PCR. Of about 98,000 clones in the sample, 60% to 80% were seen once. The sequenced sample was PBMCs. These receptors originate from a female donor in good health and CMV-seronegative.

The V gene is TRBV6-1, the J gene TRBJ2-3; a weak D match, TRBD1 (6 bases). CDR1 and CDR2 from the germline V gene are MNHNS and SASEGT. The CDR3 loop spans 14 amino acids. V gave up 4 bases and J gave up 1 base, with 9 bases separating them. CDR3 sequence: CASSVRTGTDTQYF. In DNA form, the CDR3 reads TGTGCCAGCAGTGTTAGGACAGGCACAGATACGCAGTATTTT.

The rearrangement links TRBV5-6 to TRBJ1-5; D possibly corresponds to TRBD1 (5 bases). This CDR3 spans 17 amino acids. CDR1 is SGHDT, CDR2 YYEEEE, per germline. V lost 0 bases and J 3 bases, leaving 16 bases between the germline ends. CDR3 DNA: TGTGCCAGCAGCTTGGCCTGGGTGACAGATTCCAATCAGCCCCAGCATTTT. Its translation: CASSLAWVTDSNQPQHF.

The chain carries TRBV7-9 and TRBJ1-2, with TRBD1 identical over 8 bases. V was clipped by 6 bases and J by 3 bases; unmatched bases: 3. Germline CDR1 is SEHNR and CDR2 is FQNEAQ (reference sequence). This CDR3 has 13 residues. The CDR3, as DNA: TGTGCCAGCAGTTCAGGGGGCGACTATGGCTACACCTTC. Translating it yields CASSSGGDYGYTF.

The CDR3 protein is CASSSGQWSEKLFF. The CDR3 DNA reads as TGTGCCAGCAGCTCGGGACAGTGGAGTGAAAAACTGTTTTTT. This chain joins TRBV5-5 and TRBJ1-4, with TRBD1 matching over 7 bases. Trimming removed 3 bases from V and 7 bases from J; junction bases left unmatched: 6. CDR1 and CDR2 (germline): SGHKS, YYEKEE (reference sequence). The CDR3 contains 14 residues.

CDR3 nucleotide sequence: TGTGCCAGCAGCTCCTGGGGCAGCCCCACAGATACGCAGTATTTT. Its translation is CASSSWGSPTDTQYF. This chain uses TRBV11-3 with TRBJ2-3; tentatively, D is TRBD1 (5 bases). Germline lookup yields CDR1 SGHNT and CDR2 YENEEA. Trimming removed 4 bases from V and 2 bases from J, with 13 bases in between. CDR3 length: 15 amino acids.

This chain links TRBV27 with TRBJ2-1; tentatively, D is TRBD1 (5 bases). Trimming took 6 bases from V and 0 from J, leaving 12 bases between them. In germline, CDR1 is MNHEY, CDR2 SMNVEV (reference sequence). The CDR3 runs 15 residues. The CDR3 DNA reads TGTGCCAGCAGCCCGACAGCCAGCTCCTACAATGAGCAGTTCTTC. This sequence encodes CASSPTASSYNEQFF.

The V and J genes are TRBV6-5 and TRBJ2-3; 9 nucleotides line up with TRBD1. V lost 6 bases to trimming and J lost 1 base; unmatched junction nucleotides: 5. Germline CDR1 MNHEY, CDR2 SVGAGI. The CDR3 has 15 amino acids. For the CDR3, the DNA is TGTGCCAGCAGATGGACAGGGGTGGGCACAGATACGCAGTATTTT. Its protein is CASRWTGVGTDTQYF.

V and J are TRBV11-3 and TRBJ2-1; the match to TRBD1 covers 7 bases. Germline trimming cut 2 bases from V and 4 bases from J; bases unmatched to any gene: 5. The CDR3 is made up of 15 amino acids. In germline, CDR1 is SGHNT, CDR2 YENEEA. The CDR3, as DNA: TGTGCCAGCAGCTTACAGGGGGTTACTTACAATGAGCAGTTCTTC. Its protein product is CASSLQGVTYNEQFF.

The genes are TRBV6-4 and TRBJ2-1, with 8 positions matching TRBD2. The CDR3 loop spans 16 amino acids. Germline assignment: CDR1 MRHNA and CDR2 SNTAGT. The ends lost 0 bases at V and 1 base at J; junction bases unmatched: 2. The CDR3 loop reads CASSDSIAGSYNEQFF. In nucleotides, the CDR3 is TGTGCCAGCAGTGACTCGATAGCGGGATCCTACAATGAGCAGTTCTTC.

The rearrangement links TRBV25-1 to TRBJ2-3; D unclear. Trimming cost V 5 bases and J 1 base, with 10 bases left between them. Germline CDR1 is MGHDK and CDR2 is SYGVNS. The CDR3 is 14 amino acids. The DNA for the CDR3 is TGTGCCAGCAGTCGCGGCAGAGGCACAGATACGCAGTATTTT. Protein: CASSRGRGTDTQYF.

The chain combines TRBV5-6 with TRBJ1-6; a weak D match, TRBD1 (6 bases). This CDR3 has 17 residues. Germline V gene lookup returns CDR1 SGHDT and CDR2 YYEEEE. V lost 4 bases and J lost 0, with 14 bases in between. The CDR3 nucleotides read TGTGCCAGCAGCGCCCCGGGACAAAGCTCCTATAATTCACCCCTCCACTTT. As protein: CASSAPGQSSYNSPLHF.

The gene calls are TRBV30 and TRBJ1-1, with no clear D. The CDR3 spans 13 residues. Trimming shortened V by 5 bases and J by 1 base, and 11 bases separated the two germline ends. Germline V gene lookup returns CDR1 GTSNPN and CDR2 SVGIG (reference sequence). The CDR3 is CAWVITENTEAFF. In DNA form, the CDR3 reads TGTGCCTGGGTTATTACAGAGAACACTGAAGCTTTCTTT. The full variable domain, completed using reference TRBV30 and TRBJ1-1, is SQTIHQWPATLVQPVGSPLSLECTVEGTSNPNLYWYRQAAGRGLQLLFYSVGIGQISSEVPQNLSASRPQDRQFILSSKKLLLSDSGFYLCAWVITENTEAFFGQGTRLTVV.

This clone was recorded only once. The rearrangement links TRBV6-4 to TRBJ1-2; a possible D gene is TRBD1 (6 bases). Germline V gene lookup returns CDR1 MRHNA and CDR2 SNTAGT. Deletions cut 6 bases from V and 5 bases from J, with 13 bases between. The CDR3 spans 13 residues. The CDR3 sequence: CASSPTGQYGYTF. The CDR3 nucleotides read TGTGCCAGCAGCCCAACAGGGCAATATGGCTACACCTTC.

This chain links TRBV14 with TRBJ2-5; TRBD2 might be the D (6 bases). V shed 5 bases and J shed 3 bases, with 16 bases lying between them. Germline CDR1 SGHDN, CDR2 FVKESK. CDR3 length equals 15 residues. The CDR3 nucleotides are TGTGCCAGCAGCAGCCGGGGGACTGGGAAAGAGACCCAGTACTTC. It codes for CASSSRGTGKETQYF.

This rearrangement joins TRBV7-9 to TRBJ2-7, with no clear D. The V end lost 4 bases, the J end lost 3 bases, and 7 bases lay between the germline ends. CDR1 SEHNR and CDR2 FQNEAQ come from the germline V gene (reference sequence). The CDR3 is 12 amino acids. The CDR3: CASSSLGYEQYF. CDR3 bases: TGTGCCAGCAGCTCCCTAGGCTACGAGCAGTACTTC.

The V and J genes are TRBV30 and TRBJ2-7, with a weak D call TRBD2 (6 bases). CDR3 length: 12 residues. The germline V and J ends were trimmed by 2 bases and 3 bases, with 8 bases remaining between them. Germline assignment: CDR1 GTSNPN and CDR2 SVGIG (reference sequence). The CDR3 loop is CAWSQGGYEQYF. CDR3 DNA: TGTGCCTGGAGTCAGGGAGGCTACGAGCAGTACTTC.

The chain is built from TRBV5-1 and TRBJ2-3; the match to TRBD2 covers 7 bases. Germline V gene sequence: CDR1 SGHRS, CDR2 YFSETQ. Trimming removed 0 bases from V and 3 bases from J; junction bases left unmatched: 4. The CDR3 covers 15 residues. The CDR3 DNA sequence: TGCGCCAGCAGCTTGGCCCTTAGCGGGACAGATACGCAGTATTTT. Translated, it gives CASSLALSGTDTQYF. Looking up the rest from reference TRBV5-1 and TRBJ2-3 gives the full variable domain: KAGVTQTPRYLIKTRGQQVTLSCSPISGHRSVSWYQQTPGQGLQFLFEYFSETQRNKGNFPGRFSGRQFSNSRSEMNVSTLELGDSALYLCASSLALSGTDTQYFGPGTRLTVL.

The rearrangement uses TRBV30 and TRBJ1-4; 8 bases are a match to TRBD1. Germline V gene data show CDR1 as GTSNPN and CDR2 as SVGIG (reference sequence). The trim removed 8 bases at V and 5 bases at J, leaving 13 bases unmatched. The CDR3 runs to 15 residues. The CDR3 is CARGGTGAQNEKLFF. CDR3 nucleotide sequence: TGTGCCCGGGGCGGGACAGGAGCCCAAAATGAAAAACTGTTTTTT. The entire variable domain, with the rest obtained from reference TRBV30 and TRBJ1-4, is as follows: SQTIHQWPATLVQPVGSPLSLECTVEGTSNPNLYWYRQAAGRGLQLLFYSVGIGQISSEVPQNLSASRPQDRQFILSSKKLLLSDSGFYLCARGGTGAQNEKLFFGSGTQLSVL.

This clone appeared a few times. The chain recombines TRBV6-5 with TRBJ2-7; 7 nucleotides align to TRBD2. V trimming: 2 bases; J trimming: 7 bases; junction bases outside the gene matches: 2. This CDR3 region has 12 residues. Looked up from germline, CDR1 is MNHEY and CDR2 is SVGAGI. This CDR3 reads CASSYAGGEQYF. The CDR3 region has the DNA TGTGCCAGCAGTTACGCCGGGGGGGAGCAGTACTTC.

This clone was counted once. This chain uses TRBV7-8 with TRBJ2-1; 7 nucleotides line up with TRBD2. The CDR3 extends over 15 amino acids. The V gene's germline CDR1 is SGHVS and CDR2 FQNEAQ. V was pared by 2 bases and J by 7 bases, with 8 bases of the junction left unmatched. As DNA, the CDR3 is TGTGCCAGCAGCTTATACGGCGGGAGTAGGAATGAGCAGTTCTTC. Translating gives CASSLYGGSRNEQFF. The full variable domain, in which reference TRBV7-8 and TRBJ2-1 provide the parts outside the CDR3, is GAGVSQSPRYKVAKRGQDVALRCDPISGHVSLFWYQQALGQGPEFLTYFQNEAQLDKSGLPSDRFFAERPEGSVSTLKIQRTQQEDSAVYLCASSLYGGSRNEQFFGPGTRLTVL.

The chain uses TRBV9 and TRBJ2-7; 8 bases agree with TRBD2. This CDR3 has 13 residues. V gave up 2 bases and J gave up 6 bases; unmatched junction bases: 4. Germline CDR1 SGDLS, CDR2 YYNGEE. CDR3 in amino acids: CASSVQAGVEQYF. The CDR3 nucleotides read TGTGCCAGCAGCGTCCAAGCGGGAGTCGAGCAGTACTTC.